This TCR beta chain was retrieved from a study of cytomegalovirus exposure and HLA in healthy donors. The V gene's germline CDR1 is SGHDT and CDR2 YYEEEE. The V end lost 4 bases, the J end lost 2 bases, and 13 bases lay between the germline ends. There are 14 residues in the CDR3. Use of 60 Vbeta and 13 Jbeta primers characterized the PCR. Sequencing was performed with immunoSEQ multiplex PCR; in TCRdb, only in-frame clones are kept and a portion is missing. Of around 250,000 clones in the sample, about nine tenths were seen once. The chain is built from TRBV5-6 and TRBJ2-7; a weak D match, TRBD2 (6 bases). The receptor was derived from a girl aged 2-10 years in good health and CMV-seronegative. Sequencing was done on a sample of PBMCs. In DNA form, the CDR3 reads TGTGCCAGCAGCCCGGAGGGCGGAACCTACGAGCAGTACTTC. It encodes CASSPEGGTYEQYF.